This TCR beta chain appears in the sequencing data of a study of CD8 T cells in Susac syndrome. Regarding the study as a whole: As the study acknowledged, the number of individuals in its TCR sequencing and HLA analysis was relatively small.

cDNA came from roughly 0.5 to 1 ug RNA primed by random hexamers. Multiplex immunoSEQ PCR targeted 54 Vbeta and 13 Jbeta TCR beta segments. TCRdb reprocessed the immunoSEQ multiplex PCR reads via MiXCR and lists one record per CDR3 protein. The sample contains about 180,000 distinct CDR3 sequences, around 95% of which appear only once. In contrast to the negatively isolated CD8+ and CD4+ T cells, TEMRA cells were FACS-enriched. To note about this clonotype: What it recognizes is unknown.

The sample consisted of CD4+ T cells from PBMCs. This sequence was found in a human donor with multiple sclerosis.

In DNA form, the CDR3 reads TGTGCCAGCAGTCCCGGTGGGACGGATTATGGCTACACCTTC. Protein product: CASSPGGTDYGYTF. The V call is TRBV6-1, the J call TRBJ1-2; the D gene is possibly TRBD1 (5 bases). Germline V gene lookup returns CDR1 MNHNS and CDR2 SASEGT. The germline V and J ends were trimmed by 5 bases and 5 bases, with 15 bases remaining between them. CDR3 length: 14 residues.